This T cell receptor (beta chain) was recorded in a study of Ad26.COV2.S vaccination and SARS-CoV-2 variants. Sequencing was performed with immunoSEQ multiplex PCR; in TCRdb, only in-frame clones are kept and a portion is missing. The sample yields some 350,000 clones, about 90% seen once. This clone has only one observation. CDR3 size: 13 residues. The V gene's germline CDR1 is SNHLY and CDR2 FYNNEI. Deletions cut 3 bases from V and 2 bases from J, with 6 bases between. This chain links TRBV2 with TRBJ2-3; no clear D. The sequencing used peripheral blood, collected after recovery from COVID-19. The sequence came from a human donor who had recovered from COVID-19. CDR3: CASSEPPTDTQYF. The CDR3 region has the DNA TGTGCCAGCAGTGAGCCCCCCACAGATACGCAGTATTTT.